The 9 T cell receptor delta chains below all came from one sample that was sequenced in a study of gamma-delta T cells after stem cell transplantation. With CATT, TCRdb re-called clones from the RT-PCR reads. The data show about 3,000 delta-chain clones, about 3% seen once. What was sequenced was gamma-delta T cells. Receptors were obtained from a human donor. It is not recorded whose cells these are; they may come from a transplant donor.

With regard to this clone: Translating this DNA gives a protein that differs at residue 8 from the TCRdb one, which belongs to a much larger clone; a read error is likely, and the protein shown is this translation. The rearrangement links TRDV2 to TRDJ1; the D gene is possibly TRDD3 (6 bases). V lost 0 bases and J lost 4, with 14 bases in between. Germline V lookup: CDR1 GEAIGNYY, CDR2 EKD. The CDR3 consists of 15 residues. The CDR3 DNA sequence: TGTGCCTGTGACACCCTGGGGACCCGGGGCGATAAACTCATCTTT. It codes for CACDTLGTRGDKLIF.

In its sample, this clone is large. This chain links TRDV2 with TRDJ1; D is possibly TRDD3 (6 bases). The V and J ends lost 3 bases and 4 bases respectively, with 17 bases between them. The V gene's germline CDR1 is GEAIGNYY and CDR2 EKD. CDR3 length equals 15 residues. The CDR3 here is CACDRVGVNIDKLIF. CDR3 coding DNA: TGTGCCTGTGACCGCGTGGGGGTAAATATCGATAAACTCATCTTT.

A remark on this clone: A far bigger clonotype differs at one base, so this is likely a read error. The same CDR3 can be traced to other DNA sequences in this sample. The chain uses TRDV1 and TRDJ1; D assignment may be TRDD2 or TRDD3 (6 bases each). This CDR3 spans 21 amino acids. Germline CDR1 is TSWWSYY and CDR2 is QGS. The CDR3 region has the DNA TGTGCCCTTGGGGCATCCTACGTAGGTTGGGGGGGTATTAATTACACCGATAAACTCATCTTT. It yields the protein CALGASYVGWGGINYTDKLIF.

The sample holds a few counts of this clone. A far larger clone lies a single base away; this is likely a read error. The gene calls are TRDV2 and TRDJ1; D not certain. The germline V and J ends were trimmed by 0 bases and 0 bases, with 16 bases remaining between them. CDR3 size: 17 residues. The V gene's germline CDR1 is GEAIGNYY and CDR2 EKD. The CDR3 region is CACDTVDEALYTDKLIF. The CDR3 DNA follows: TGTGCCTGTGACACCGTTGATGAGGCCCTGTACACCGATAAACTCATCTTT.

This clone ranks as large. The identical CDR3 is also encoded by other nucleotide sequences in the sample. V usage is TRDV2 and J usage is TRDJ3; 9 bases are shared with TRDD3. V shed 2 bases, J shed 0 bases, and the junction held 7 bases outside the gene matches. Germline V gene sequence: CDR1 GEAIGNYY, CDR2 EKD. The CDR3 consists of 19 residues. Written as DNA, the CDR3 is TGTGCCTGTGACATCTTACTGGGGGACCTCTCCTGGGACACCCGACAGATGTTTTTC. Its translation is CACDILLGDLSWDTRQMFF.

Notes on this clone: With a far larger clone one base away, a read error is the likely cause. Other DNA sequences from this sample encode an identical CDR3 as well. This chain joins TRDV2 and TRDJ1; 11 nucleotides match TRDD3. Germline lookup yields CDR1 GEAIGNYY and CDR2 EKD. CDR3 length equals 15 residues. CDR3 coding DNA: TGTGCCTGCGACACCCTGGGGGATACCGGCGATAAACTCATCTTT. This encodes CACDTLGDTGDKLIF.

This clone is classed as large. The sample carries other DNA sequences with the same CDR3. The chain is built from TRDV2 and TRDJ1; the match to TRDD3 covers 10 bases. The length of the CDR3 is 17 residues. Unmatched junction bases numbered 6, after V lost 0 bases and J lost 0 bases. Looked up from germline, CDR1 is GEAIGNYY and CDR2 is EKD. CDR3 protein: CACDTVGGYQYTDKLIF. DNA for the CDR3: TGTGCCTGTGACACCGTTGGGGGATACCAGTACACCGATAAACTCATCTTT.

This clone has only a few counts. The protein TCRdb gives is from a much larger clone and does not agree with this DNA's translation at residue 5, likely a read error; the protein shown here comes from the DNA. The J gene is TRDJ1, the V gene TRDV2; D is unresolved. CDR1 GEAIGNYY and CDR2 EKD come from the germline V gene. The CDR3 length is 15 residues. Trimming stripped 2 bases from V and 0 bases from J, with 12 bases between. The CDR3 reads CACDILHGHTDKLIF. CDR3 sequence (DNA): TGTGCCTGTGACATCCTCCATGGGCACACCGATAAACTCATCTTT.

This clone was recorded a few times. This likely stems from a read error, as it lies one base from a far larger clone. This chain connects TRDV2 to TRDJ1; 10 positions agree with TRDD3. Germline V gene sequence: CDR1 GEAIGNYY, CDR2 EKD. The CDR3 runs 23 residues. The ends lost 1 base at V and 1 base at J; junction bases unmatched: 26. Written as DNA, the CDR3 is TGTGCCTGTGACACTTTAGCTCCTACACCCCAGGTGGGGGATACTTCACTCACCGATAAACTCATCTTT. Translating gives CACDTLAPTPQVGDTSLTDKLIF.